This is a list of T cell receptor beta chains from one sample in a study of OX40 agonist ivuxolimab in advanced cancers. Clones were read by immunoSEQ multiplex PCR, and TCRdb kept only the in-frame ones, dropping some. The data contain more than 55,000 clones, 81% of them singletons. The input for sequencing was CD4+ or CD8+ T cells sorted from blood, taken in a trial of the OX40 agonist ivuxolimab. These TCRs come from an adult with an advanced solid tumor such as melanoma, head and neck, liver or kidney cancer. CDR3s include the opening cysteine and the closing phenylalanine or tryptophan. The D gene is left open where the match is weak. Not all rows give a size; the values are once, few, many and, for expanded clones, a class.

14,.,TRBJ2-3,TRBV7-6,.,TGTGCCAGCAGCCTACGCCGGATGACAGATACGCAGTATTTT,CASSLRRMTDTQYF
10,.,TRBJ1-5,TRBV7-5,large,TGTGTCAGGCCTGATCAGCCCCAGCATTTT,CVRPDQPQHF
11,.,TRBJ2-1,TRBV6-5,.,TGTGCCAGCAGTTGGGGGGATGAGCAGTTCTTC,CASSWGDEQFF
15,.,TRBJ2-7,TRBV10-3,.,TGTGCCATCAGTGAGTCAGGGGGGGGGCCCGGTGAGCAGTACTTC,CAISESGGGPGEQYF
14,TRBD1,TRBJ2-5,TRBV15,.,TGTGCCACCTCCAAGGGACAGGGGCAAGAGACCCAGTACTTC,CATSKGQGQETQYF
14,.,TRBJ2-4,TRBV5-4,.,TGTGCCAGCAGCCAAAGACAGGTCACAGACATTCAGTACTTC,CASSQRQVTDIQYF
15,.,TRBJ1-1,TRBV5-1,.,TGCGCCAGCAGCAAGAACCCGGGACCCGACACTGAAGCTTTCTTT,CASSKNPGPDTEAFF
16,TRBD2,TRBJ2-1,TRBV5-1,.,TGCGCCAGCAGCTTGGGGGTGAGCGGGAGGTCCCATGAGCAGTTCTTC,CASSLGVSGRSHEQFF
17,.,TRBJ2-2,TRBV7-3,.,TGTGCCAGCAGCTCCACCCCGACAAGTGCGAACACCGGGGAGCTGTTTTTT,CASSSTPTSANTGELFF
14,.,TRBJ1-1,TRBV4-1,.,TGCGCCAGCAGTTTTTACGGTGGAGACACTGAAGCTTTCTTT,CASSFYGGDTEAFF
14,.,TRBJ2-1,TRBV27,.,TGTGCCAGCAGTTTGGGGACAAGAACAATTGAGCAGTTCTTC,CASSLGTRTIEQFF
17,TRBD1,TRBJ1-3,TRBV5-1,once,TGCGCCAGCAGCTTGGGGACAGGGGGCACCTCTGGAAACACCATATATTTT,CASSLGTGGTSGNTIYF
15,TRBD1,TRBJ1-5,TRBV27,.,TGTGCCAGCAGTCCCCCGGGACAGGGGTTGCAGCCCCAGCATTTT,CASSPPGQGLQPQHF
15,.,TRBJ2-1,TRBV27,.,TGTGCCAGCAGTTTATTGCCTAGCAACTACAATGAGCAGTTCTTC,CASSLLPSNYNEQFF
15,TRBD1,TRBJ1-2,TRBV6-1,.,TGTGCCAGCAGTGATGCGACAGGGGCTTGGTATGGCTACACCTTC,CASSDATGAWYGYTF
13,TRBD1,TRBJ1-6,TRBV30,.,TGTGCCTGGACACGGACAGGGAGTTCACCCCTCCACTTT,CAWTRTGSSPLHF
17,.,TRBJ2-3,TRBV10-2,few,TGCGCCAGCAGTGAGTACCGACTAGGTCAGATCGTCGGTACGCAGTATTTT,CASSEYRLGQIVGTQYF
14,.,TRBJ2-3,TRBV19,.,TGTGCCAGTAGTATTGGCCCTGGGATAGATACGCAGTATTTT,CASSIGPGIDTQYF
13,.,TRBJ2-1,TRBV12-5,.,TGTGCTAGTGGTTCCGGGACTTCGGAGGAGCAGTTCTTC,CASGSGTSEEQFF
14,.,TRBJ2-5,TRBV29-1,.,TGCAGCGTTGTTGGGGGGCCCACGCGCGAGACCCAGTACTTC,CSVVGGPTRETQYF
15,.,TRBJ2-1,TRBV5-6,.,TGTGCCAGCAGCTTGGCGGGGGGCGGTTACAATGAGCAGTTCTTC,CASSLAGGGYNEQFF
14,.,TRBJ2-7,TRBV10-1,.,TGCGCCAGCAGTGAGTCGGACCGTTACTACGAGCAGTACTTC,CASSESDRYYEQYF
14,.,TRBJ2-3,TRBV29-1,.,TGCAGCGTTGATTTTTTTGAGGGGCCAGATACGCAGTATTTT,CSVDFFEGPDTQYF
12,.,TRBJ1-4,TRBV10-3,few,TGTGCCATCAGGGGGACTAATGAAAAACTGTTTTTT,CAIRGTNEKLFF
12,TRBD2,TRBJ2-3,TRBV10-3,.,TGTGCCATCAGACGGGAGGCGGATACGCAGTATTTT,CAIRREADTQYF
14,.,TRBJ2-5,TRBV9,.,TGTGCCAGCAGCGTAGTTGGGGGCCCAGAGACCCAGTACTTC,CASSVVGGPETQYF
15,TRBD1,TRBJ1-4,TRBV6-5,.,TGTGCCAGCAGCTTGGCCGGGACAGCTAATGAAAAACTGTTTTTT,CASSLAGTANEKLFF
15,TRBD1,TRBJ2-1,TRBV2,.,TGTGCCAGCAGTTCGACAGGGGGCTCCTACAATGAGCAGTTCTTC,CASSSTGGSYNEQFF
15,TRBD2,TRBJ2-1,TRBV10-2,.,TGCGCCAGCAGTGGCAGGATAGCGGGTTACAATGAGCAGTTCTTC,CASSGRIAGYNEQFF
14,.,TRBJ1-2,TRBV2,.,TGTGCCAGCAGCTCCATGACAGCGAACTATGGCTACACCTTC,CASSSMTANYGYTF
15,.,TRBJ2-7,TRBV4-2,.,TGTGCCAGCACCCGAGAAGTCAGGGGCTCCTACGAGCAGTACTTC,CASTREVRGSYEQYF
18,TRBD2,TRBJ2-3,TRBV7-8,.,TGTGCCAGCAGCGCCGGACTAGCGCTGATGTTTAGCACAGATACGCAGTATTTT,CASSAGLALMFSTDTQYF
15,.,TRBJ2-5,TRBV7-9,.,TGTGCCAGCAGCCAACAGGGGCTAGCGCAAGAGACCCAGTACTTC,CASSQQGLAQETQYF
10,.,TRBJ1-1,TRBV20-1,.,TGCAGTGCTGAGAACACTGAAGCTTTCTTT,CSAENTEAFF
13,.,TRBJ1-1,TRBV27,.,TGTGCCAGCAGTTTATCTCTTGGCGCTGAAGCTTTCTTT,CASSLSLGAEAFF
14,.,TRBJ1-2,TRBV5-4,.,TGTGCCAGCAGCTTACAGTTTGACTCCTATGGCTACACCTTC,CASSLQFDSYGYTF
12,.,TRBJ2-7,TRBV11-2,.,TGTGCCAGCAGCTTAGGGTCCTACGAGCAGTACTTC,CASSLGSYEQYF
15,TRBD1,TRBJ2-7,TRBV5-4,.,TGTGCCAGCAGCTCGGACAGGGGATCATCCTACGAGCAGTACTTC,CASSSDRGSSYEQYF
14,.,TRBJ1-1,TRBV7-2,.,TGTGCCAGCAGCTTAGACTCCGGGGGCACTGAAGCTTTCTTT,CASSLDSGGTEAFF
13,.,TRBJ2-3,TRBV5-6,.,TGTGCCAGCAGCGGCACAGGGCCAGATACGCAGTATTTT,CASSGTGPDTQYF
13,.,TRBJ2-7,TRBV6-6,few,TGTGCCAGCAGTTACTCGACTACCTACGAGCAGTACTTC,CASSYSTTYEQYF
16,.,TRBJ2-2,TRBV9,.,TGTGCCAGCAGCGTATTGGGGGGAGCGGGCACCGGGGAGCTGTTTTTT,CASSVLGGAGTGELFF
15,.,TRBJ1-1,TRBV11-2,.,TGTGCCAGCAGCTTAGGGCGGACGGGGAACACTGAAGCTTTCTTT,CASSLGRTGNTEAFF
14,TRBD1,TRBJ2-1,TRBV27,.,TGTGCCAGCAGTTTCGGACAGGACAGCAATGAGCAGTTCTTC,CASSFGQDSNEQFF
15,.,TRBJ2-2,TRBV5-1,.,TGCGCCAGCAGCGACCCCTCCATCGGCACCGGGGAGCTGTTTTTT,CASSDPSIGTGELFF
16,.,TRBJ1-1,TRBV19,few,TGTGCCAGTAGTCCCAGCAGGAATACGAAGGACACTGAAGCTTTCTTT,CASSPSRNTKDTEAFF
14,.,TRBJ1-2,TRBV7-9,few,TGTGCCAGCAGCCCTGCGGGAACCTACTATGGCTACACCTTC,CASSPAGTYYGYTF
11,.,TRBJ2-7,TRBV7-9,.,TGTGCCAGCAGCTCGCGGTACGAGCAGTACTTC,CASSSRYEQYF
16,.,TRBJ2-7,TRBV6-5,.,TGTGCCAGCAGTTACTCGTCTTTGGGGAGCTCCTACGAGCAGTACTTC,CASSYSSLGSSYEQYF
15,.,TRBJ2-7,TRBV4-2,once,TGTGCCAGCAGCCAAGATCAAAGACTAGTAGGCGAGCAGTACTTC,CASSQDQRLVGEQYF
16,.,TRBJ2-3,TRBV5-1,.,TGCGCCAGCAGCTTGGTCTTACAGCCCGGCACAGATACGCAGTATTTT,CASSLVLQPGTDTQYF
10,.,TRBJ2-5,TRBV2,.,TGTGCCAGCAGTTCGAAGACCCAGTACTTC,CASSSKTQYF
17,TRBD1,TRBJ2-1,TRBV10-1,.,TGCGCCAGCAGTGAGTCACGGACAGGGGACGTTTACAATGAGCAGTTCTTC,CASSESRTGDVYNEQFF
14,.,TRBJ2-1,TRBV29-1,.,TGCAGCGTTGATGGTTCAGACTCCTACAATGAGCAGTTCTTC,CSVDGSDSYNEQFF